Presented here are 11 T cell receptor beta chains from one specimen sequenced in a study of blood T cells in healthy people across ages. Using a J-beta primer mix together with a sample-barcoded 5' primer, a second PCR was run for about 6 to 12 cycles. TCRdb re-called the 5' RACE reads through MiXCR, storing one row per CDR3 protein. In the table there are about 830,000 distinct CDR3 sequences, over 45% of which are singletons. The specimen was blood. The receptors derive from a young man in good health.

V usage is TRBV7-2 and J usage is TRBJ2-5; TRBD1 is a possible D gene (6 bases). Trimming left V 5 bases short and J 4 bases short, with 17 bases between. Germline CDR1 SGHTA, CDR2 FQGNSA. The CDR3 runs 15 residues. DNA for the CDR3: TGTGCCAGCAGCCGCCAACAGGGCCGTGGAGAGACCCAGTACTTC. This codes for CASSRQQGRGETQYF.

V and J are TRBV28 and TRBJ2-5; D is perhaps TRBD1 (6 bases). The CDR3 runs to 13 residues. The V gene lost 3 bases and the J gene lost 11 bases, with 16 bases spanning the gap. Per the germline V gene, CDR1 is MDHEN and CDR2 is SYDVKM. In DNA, the CDR3 is TGTGCCAGCAGTTTCGCAGGGTCAGGGGAGCAGTACTTC. This sequence encodes CASSFAGSGEQYF.

V gene TRBV29-1 combines with J gene TRBJ1-6, with D possibly matching TRBD1 (5 bases). CDR1 and CDR2 (germline): SQVTM, ANQGSEA. This CDR3 comprises 11 residues. V was shortened by 3 bases and J by 9 bases, with 6 bases between the two germline ends. CDR3 bases: TGCAGCGTTGACAGGGTTTCACCCCTCCACTTT. Translating it yields CSVDRVSPLHF.

The V gene is TRBV5-1, the J gene TRBJ2-7, with a tentative D call TRBD1 (6 bases). Germline loops: CDR1 SGHRS, CDR2 YFSETQ. Trimming took 6 bases from V and 7 from J, leaving 17 bases between them. This CDR3 spans 13 amino acids. This CDR3 is CASKSDSPKEQYF. CDR3 coding DNA: TGCGCCAGCAAGTCGGACAGTCCTAAGGAGCAGTACTTC.

The J gene is TRBJ2-1, the V gene TRBV7-6, with D perhaps TRBD1 or TRBD2 (6 bases each). The CDR3 loop spans 17 amino acids. Deletions cut 1 base from V and 0 bases from J, with 13 bases between. Germline lookup yields CDR1 SGHVS and CDR2 FNYEAQ. CDR3 in amino acids: CASSLEGGYSSYNEQFF. CDR3 bases: TGTGCCAGCAGCTTAGAGGGGGGTTATAGCTCCTACAATGAGCAGTTCTTC.

J is TRBJ2-7 and V is TRBV19; 7 nucleotides line up with TRBD1. The CDR3 is 13 residues long. Germline V lookup: CDR1 LNHDA, CDR2 SQIVND (reference sequence). J was trimmed by 0 bases and V by 7 bases; bases with no gene match: 3. CDR3 nucleotides: TGTGCCAGTAAGGCAGGGGGCTCCTACGAGCAGTACTTC. It specifies CASKAGGSYEQYF.

This clonotype was found a few times. The chain combines TRBV27 with TRBJ2-7; D call uncertain. V was shortened by 3 bases and J by 7 bases, with 16 bases between the two germline ends. The CDR3 spans 14 residues. CDR1 MNHEY and CDR2 SMNVEV come from the germline V gene (reference sequence). CDR3 sequence reads: CASSFMSGKWEQYF. In nucleotides, the CDR3 is TGTGCCAGCAGTTTCATGTCGGGTAAATGGGAGCAGTACTTC.

In this sample, this clonotype turned up many times. The chain recombines TRBV20-1 with TRBJ2-1, with 8 bases fitting TRBD2. Germline-derived CDR1 and CDR2 are DFQATT and SNEGSKA (reference sequence). The J segment lost 10 bases and the V segment lost 6 bases, leaving 17 bases of the junction unmatched. There are 15 residues in the CDR3. CDR3 protein: CSAHGLGLATNEQFF. The CDR3 nucleotides are TGCAGTGCCCACGGTCTTGGACTAGCTACAAACGAGCAGTTCTTC.

This clonotype was observed a handful of times. V and J are TRBV12-3 or TRBV12-4 and TRBJ2-2; maybe TRBD2 (6 bases). V was pared by 8 bases and J by 6 bases, with 13 bases between. The length of the CDR3 is 13 residues. The CDR3 here is CASLTRGSGELFF. The CDR3 bases are TGTGCCAGCCTGACCCGGGGGTCCGGGGAGCTGTTTTTT.

The rearrangement joins TRBV7-2 to TRBJ1-2, with a weak D call TRBD1 (5 bases). The CDR3 is 15 amino acids. CDR1 and CDR2 (germline): SGHTA, FQGNSA. Trimming took 4 bases from V and 4 from J, leaving 16 bases between them. The CDR3 DNA sequence: TGTGCCAGCAGCTCTGTGCGGGCAGGGTTCTATGGCTACACCTTC. This encodes CASSSVRAGFYGYTF.

J is TRBJ2-5 and V is TRBV7-2; possibly TRBD1 for D (6 bases). Germline V gene data show CDR1 as SGHTA and CDR2 as FQGNSA. V was cut by 2 bases and J by 11 bases, with 18 bases left in between. The CDR3 consists of 14 residues. The CDR3 sequence is CASSLSRDIKLQYF. The CDR3 DNA reads as TGTGCCAGCAGCTTAAGCCGGGACATCAAATTACAGTACTTC.